These 5 T cell receptor beta chains share one sample of origin, sequenced in a study of blood T cells in healthy people across ages. Alongside a J-beta primer mix, a sample-barcoded 5' primer served in a second PCR lasting about 7 to 12 cycles. TCRdb independently ran MiXCR on the 5' RACE reads; one entry per CDR3 protein. The sample has around 1.5 million distinct CDR3 sequences, almost 35% seen once; the top ten hold 11%. Sequencing input: blood. The receptors derive from a woman in her twenties or thirties in good health.

V gene TRBV21-1 combines with J gene TRBJ2-1; the table's TRBD1 call for D was not verified on the DNA. TRBV21-1 is a known pseudogene. CDR3 size: 14 residues. CDR3 bases: TGTGCCAGTCTTACAAAAGGGGGGGTGGTTGAGCAGTTCTTC. Amino acid sequence: CASLTKGGVVEQFF.

This clonotype was recorded a few times. The chain employs TRBV3-1 and TRBJ2-2; a possible D gene is TRBD2 (6 bases). The germline gives CDR1 LGHDT, CDR2 YNNKEL (reference sequence). Trimming cost V 4 bases and J 6 bases, with 12 bases left between them. The CDR3 is 14 residues long. Written as DNA, the CDR3 is TGTGCCAGCAGCCTCCTCGGGGAGGCCGGGGAGCTGTTTTTT. Translated: CASSLLGEAGELFF.

This clonotype has ten or more counts. In DNA form, the CDR3 reads TGTGCCAGCAGTGGACAGGGCAATTCACCCCTCCACTTT. Its protein product is CASSGQGNSPLHF. This chain links TRBV12-3 or TRBV12-4 with TRBJ1-6, with 8 bases fitting TRBD1. Unmatched junction bases numbered 1, after V lost 5 bases and J lost 7 bases. The CDR3 loop spans 13 amino acids.

This chain connects TRBV5-1 to TRBJ1-4, with TRBD1 matching over 8 bases. J lost 10 bases, V lost 3 bases, and 11 bases had no gene match. Germline CDR1 reads SGHRS; CDR2 reads YFSETQ. The length of the CDR3 is 15 residues. This chain's CDR3 is CASSYGQGGIGKLFF. CDR3 sequence (DNA): TGCGCCAGCAGCTATGGACAGGGCGGCATTGGAAAACTGTTTTTT.

V usage is TRBV21-1 and J usage is TRBJ2-4; TRBD2 is the table's D call and was not checked against the DNA. TRBV21-1 is marked as a pseudogene. The CDR3 has 19 amino acids. The CDR3 DNA sequence: TGTGCCAGCACCGCAACACAAGCGGTCCAAACCCTGGACAAAAACATTCAGTACTTC. Encoded protein: CASTATQAVQTLDKNIQYF.